One sample yielded the 2 T cell receptor beta chains listed below, sequenced in a study of cytomegalovirus exposure and HLA in healthy donors. The study ran its PCR with 60 Vbeta and 13 Jbeta primers. Using immunoSEQ multiplex PCR, the repertoire was profiled, and TCRdb retains in-frame clones only, with some absent. The sample lists approximately 170,000 clones, around 80% occurring once. The material sequenced was PBMCs. These receptors were collected from a female donor in good health and CMV-seronegative.

The rearrangement uses TRBV7-9 and TRBJ2-5; 8 bases align to TRBD1. TRBJ2-7 matches the DNA end more closely, so the J call is doubtful. CDR1 is SEHNR, CDR2 FQNEAQ, per germline (reference sequence). The CDR3 is 16 residues long. The CDR3 sequence: CASSNGQGGRTYEQYF. In DNA form, the CDR3 reads TGTGCCAGCAGCAATGGACAGGGTGGGAGGACCTACGAGCAGTACTTC.

The rearrangement links TRBV18 to TRBJ2-2; 7 bases map to TRBD1. V trimming: 3 bases; J trimming: 0 bases; junction bases outside the gene matches: 1. CDR1 is KGHSH, CDR2 LQKENI, per germline. The CDR3 contains 15 residues. The CDR3 region is CASSPDRSNTGELFF. The DNA of the CDR3 is TGTGCCAGCTCACCGGACAGGTCGAACACCGGGGAGCTGTTTTTT.